The subject of this entry is one TCR beta chain. Its antigen is still unknown. TRB rearrangements were amplified by multiplex PCR with BIOMED2 TRB-A/B primers. Each CDR3 protein is one row after TCRdb ran MiXCR on the multiplex PCR reads. Here the sample spans about 5,100 distinct CDR3 sequences, roughly a fifth being singletons. This record comes from a study of T and B cells in COVID-19 patients. Study details: COVID-19 patients gave peripheral blood either during active infection or after recovery. The study's findings and limits: Patients with COVID-19 reportedly showed strongly skewed T cell receptor beta variable and joining gene usage. Clonality of TRB repertoires was high in active COVID-19; recovery brought above-healthy diversity and richness.

From blood, 250-500 ng of genomic DNA served as TRB template. The V and J ends lost 3 bases and 1 base, in that order; junction bases with no gene match: 2. The germline CDR1 and CDR2 sequences are SGHRS and YFSETQ. This CDR3 has 15 residues. This sequence was found in a human donor with active COVID-19. The chain is built from TRBV5-1 and TRBJ2-1, with 9 bases identical to TRBD2. The material sequenced was blood. The chain's CDR3 is CASSSGLASYNEQFF. The CDR3 DNA sequence: TGCGCCAGCAGCTCGGGACTAGCATCCTACAATGAGCAGTTCTTC.